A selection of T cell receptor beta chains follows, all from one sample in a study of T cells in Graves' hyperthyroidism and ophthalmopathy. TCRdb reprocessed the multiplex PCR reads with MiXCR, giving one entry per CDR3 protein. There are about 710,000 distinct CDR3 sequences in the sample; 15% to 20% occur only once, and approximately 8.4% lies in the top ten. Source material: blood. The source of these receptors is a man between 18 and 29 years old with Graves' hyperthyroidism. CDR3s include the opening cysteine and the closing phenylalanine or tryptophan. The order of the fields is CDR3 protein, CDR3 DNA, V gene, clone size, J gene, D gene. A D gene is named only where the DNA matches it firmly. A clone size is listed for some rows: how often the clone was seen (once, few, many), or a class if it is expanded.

CASTQRGEKLFF | TGTGCCAGCACCCAGAGGGGGGAAAAACTGTTTTTT | TRBV12-3/TRBV12-4 | few | TRBJ1-4 | .
CASSFSTGESIVKNIQYF | TGTGCCAGTAGCTTTAGTACAGGGGAGTCCATTGTCAAAAACATTCAGTACTTC | TRBV19 | . | TRBJ2-4 | TRBD1
CASMSGSFTYNEQFF | TGTGCCAGCATGAGCGGGAGTTTCACCTACAATGAGCAGTTCTTC | TRBV6-1 | . | TRBJ2-1 | TRBD2
CASSKGQGAYNEQFF | TGTGCCAGTAGTAAGGGTCAGGGGGCCTACAATGAGCAGTTCTTC | TRBV19 | few | TRBJ2-1 | TRBD1
CATSREPQGTNTEAFF | TGTGCCACCAGCAGAGAACCGCAGGGGACGAACACTGAAGCTTTCTTT | TRBV15 | . | TRBJ1-1 | .
CASSYTGGRTDTQYF | TGTGCCAGCAGCTATACAGGGGGAAGGACAGATACGCAGTATTTT | TRBV7-9 | many | TRBJ2-3 | TRBD1
CSARDPETLAKNIQYF | TGCAGTGCTAGAGATCCCGAGACATTAGCCAAAAACATTCAGTACTTC | TRBV20-1 | many | TRBJ2-4 | .
CASSPPRGWKTQYF | TGTGCCAGCAGTCCCCCCCGGGGGTGGAAGACCCAGTACTTC | TRBV28 | many | TRBJ2-5 | .
CASSPSRLETQYF | TGTGCCAGCTCACCGTCACGGCTAGAGACCCAGTACTTC | TRBV18 | once | TRBJ2-5 | .
CASSYNLNVYGYTF | TGTGCCAGCAGTTACAATCTGAATGTCTATGGCTACACCTTC | TRBV6-6 | many | TRBJ1-2 | .
CASSLGLSVGEQYF | TGTGCCAGCAGTTTAGGACTTAGTGTCGGCGAGCAGTACTTC | TRBV12-3/TRBV12-4 | . | TRBJ2-7 | .
CSATGGPTDTQYF | TGCAGCGCTACCGGAGGGCCGACAGATACGCAGTATTTT | TRBV20-1 | . | TRBJ2-3 | .
CATSGGLQSHTDTQYF | TGTGCCACCAGTGGGGGACTCCAATCCCACACAGATACGCAGTATTTT | TRBV24-1 | . | TRBJ2-3 | .
CASGTRRNEQYF | TGTGCCAGCGGCACCCGGAGGAACGAGCAGTACTTC | TRBV12-3/TRBV12-4 | many | TRBJ2-7 | .
CASSHPTLASGIWGSYNEQFF | TGCGCCAGCAGCCACCCTACTTTGGCTAGCGGGATTTGGGGTTCCTACAATGAGCAGTTCTTC | TRBV4-1 | . | TRBJ2-1 | TRBD2
CASSENTVNEQFF | TGTGCCAGCAGTGAAAACACAGTCAATGAGCAGTTCTTC | TRBV6-4 | . | TRBJ2-1 | .
CASSQDTRDTQYF | TGTGCCAGCAGCCAAGATACCAGAGATACGCAGTATTTT | TRBV3-1 | many | TRBJ2-3 | .
CASSYDPGPSYEQYF | TGTGCCAGCAGTTACGATCCCGGGCCCTCCTACGAGCAGTACTTC | TRBV6-2/TRBV6-3 | few | TRBJ2-7 | .
CASSFAGRIHEQFF | TGTGCCAGCAGTTTTGCGGGCCGAATACATGAGCAGTTCTTC | TRBV2 | . | TRBJ2-1 | .
CSAQNRNTGELFF | TGCAGTGCCCAAAACAGGAACACCGGGGAGCTGTTTTTT | TRBV20-1 | few | TRBJ2-2 | .
CASDSPAGSGANVLTF | TGTGCCAGCGACTCCCCGGCGGGCTCAGGGGCCAACGTCCTGACTTTC | TRBV6-2/TRBV6-3 | few | TRBJ2-6 | .
CASSGPEETQYF | TGTGCCAGCTCAGGACCGGAAGAGACCCAGTACTTC | TRBV18 | few | TRBJ2-5 | .
CASRELYTGELFF | TGTGCCAGCAGGGAGTTGTACACCGGGGAGCTGTTTTTT | TRBV14 | . | TRBJ2-2 | .
CASSPGVGQDTQYF | TGTGCCAGCAGCCCCGGGGTCGGTCAAGATACGCAGTATTTT | TRBV11-3 | many | TRBJ2-3 | .
CSARWAGQETQYF | TGCAGTGCTAGATGGGCAGGCCAAGAGACCCAGTACTTC | TRBV20-1 | . | TRBJ2-5 | .
CATSPVGGGGTQYF | TGTGCCACCAGCCCAGTTGGAGGCGGAGGGACCCAGTACTTC | TRBV24-1 | few | TRBJ2-5 | .
CSVVGQGSNGRAFF | TGCAGCGTGGTGGGACAGGGAAGCAACGGGCGAGCTTTCTTT | TRBV29-1 | few | TRBJ1-1 | TRBD1
CASRPVRASNQPQHF | TGTGCCAGCAGACCTGTCCGGGCCTCCAATCAGCCCCAGCATTTT | TRBV6-1 | . | TRBJ1-5 | .
CASGAASYEQYF | TGTGCCAGCGGGGCAGCCTCCTACGAGCAGTACTTC | TRBV6-2/TRBV6-3 | . | TRBJ2-7 | .
CASSETDRGPYEQYF | TGTGCCAGCAGTGAAACGGACAGGGGGCCCTACGAGCAGTACTTC | TRBV2 | many | TRBJ2-7 | TRBD1
CASGSLLQGDIQYF | TGTGCTAGTGGTTCGCTACTACAGGGTGACATTCAGTACTTC | TRBV12-5 | many | TRBJ2-4 | .
CASNSLDRGMAFF | TGTGCCAGCAATTCCCTCGATCGAGGGATGGCTTTCTTT | TRBV5-6 | . | TRBJ1-1 | .
CSVWVTGENEQFF | TGCAGTGTATGGGTGACAGGCGAGAATGAGCAGTTCTTC | TRBV20-1 | few | TRBJ2-1 | .
CASVGLVSSSQYF | TGCGCCAGCGTGGGACTAGTGTCGTCCTCGCAGTATTTT | TRBV10-2 | . | TRBJ2-3 | TRBD2
CASSLIPIAKNIQYF | TGTGCCAGTAGTCTAATTCCGATAGCCAAAAACATTCAGTACTTC | TRBV19 | once | TRBJ2-4 | .
CASSQAGQGKTDTQYF | TGTGCCAGCAGCCAGGCGGGGCAGGGTAAGACAGATACGCAGTATTTT | TRBV11-3 | few | TRBJ2-3 | .
CASRQPGTGFHEQFF | TGTGCCAGCAGACAACCCGGGACAGGGTTCCATGAGCAGTTCTTC | TRBV28 | many | TRBJ2-1 | TRBD1
CASSSGPQDNYGYTF | TGCGCCAGCAGCTCCGGGCCACAAGATAACTATGGCTACACCTTC | TRBV5-1 | . | TRBJ1-2 | .
CASTTGGRETQYF | TGTGCCAGCACTACCGGGGGGAGAGAGACCCAGTACTTC | TRBV27 | many | TRBJ2-5 | TRBD2
CASREPGTHYGYTF | TGTGCCAGCAGGGAACCCGGGACACACTATGGCTACACCTTC | TRBV12-3/TRBV12-4 | . | TRBJ1-2 | .
CAIRVGTSGNTIYF | TGTGCCATCAGGGTCGGGACTTCTGGAAACACCATATATTTT | TRBV10-3 | . | TRBJ1-3 | .
CASSAFFGRQSQAFF | TGTGCCAGCAGCGCATTTTTTGGAAGGCAGAGCCAAGCTTTCTTT | TRBV9 | few | TRBJ1-1 | .
CAWSPGGQPQHF | TGTGCCTGGAGTCCGGGTGGACAGCCCCAGCATTTT | TRBV30 | few | TRBJ1-5 | .
CSVEVPFGGYEQYF | TGCAGCGTTGAAGTCCCCTTCGGTGGCTACGAGCAGTACTTC | TRBV29-1 | few | TRBJ2-7 | .
CASSLMSGGDGYTF | TGCGCCAGCAGCTTGATGTCAGGGGGCGATGGCTACACCTTC | TRBV5-1 | few | TRBJ1-2 | TRBD1
CASSLGAGASYNEQFF | TGTGCCAGCAGTTTGGGGGCAGGGGCCTCCTACAATGAGCAGTTCTTC | TRBV27 | many | TRBJ2-1 | .
CASSLMDRLYEQYF | TGTGCCAGCAGCCTAATGGACAGACTCTACGAGCAGTACTTC | TRBV11-2 | . | TRBJ2-7 | .
CASSAPGQGSYEQYF | TGTGCCAGCAGTGCCCCGGGACAGGGAAGCTACGAGCAGTACTTC | TRBV27 | many | TRBJ2-7 | TRBD1
CASSAPGGSVHNEQFF | TGCGCCAGCTCCGCCCCTGGCGGGAGCGTCCACAATGAGCAGTTCTTC | TRBV4-1 | few | TRBJ2-1 | TRBD2
CASSQGPGNSYEQYF | TGTGCCAGCAGCCAAGGACCTGGGAACTCCTACGAGCAGTACTTC | TRBV14 | many | TRBJ2-7 | .
CASSKLRNEQFF | TGTGCCAGCAGTAAACTCCGCAATGAGCAGTTCTTC | TRBV2 | many | TRBJ2-1 | .
CSAMDRALTTGELFF | TGCAGTGCTATGGACAGGGCTTTAACAACCGGGGAGCTGTTTTTT | TRBV20-1 | few | TRBJ2-2 | TRBD1
CAIRPGQRVDTQYF | TGTGCCATCAGACCGGGACAAAGGGTAGATACGCAGTATTTT | TRBV10-3 | few | TRBJ2-3 | .
CASSLNSPYEQYF | TGTGCCAGCAGTTTAAACAGTCCCTACGAGCAGTACTTC | TRBV28 | many | TRBJ2-7 | .
CAISENANTGELFF | TGTGCCATCAGTGAGAACGCAAACACCGGGGAGCTGTTTTTT | TRBV10-3 | . | TRBJ2-2 | .